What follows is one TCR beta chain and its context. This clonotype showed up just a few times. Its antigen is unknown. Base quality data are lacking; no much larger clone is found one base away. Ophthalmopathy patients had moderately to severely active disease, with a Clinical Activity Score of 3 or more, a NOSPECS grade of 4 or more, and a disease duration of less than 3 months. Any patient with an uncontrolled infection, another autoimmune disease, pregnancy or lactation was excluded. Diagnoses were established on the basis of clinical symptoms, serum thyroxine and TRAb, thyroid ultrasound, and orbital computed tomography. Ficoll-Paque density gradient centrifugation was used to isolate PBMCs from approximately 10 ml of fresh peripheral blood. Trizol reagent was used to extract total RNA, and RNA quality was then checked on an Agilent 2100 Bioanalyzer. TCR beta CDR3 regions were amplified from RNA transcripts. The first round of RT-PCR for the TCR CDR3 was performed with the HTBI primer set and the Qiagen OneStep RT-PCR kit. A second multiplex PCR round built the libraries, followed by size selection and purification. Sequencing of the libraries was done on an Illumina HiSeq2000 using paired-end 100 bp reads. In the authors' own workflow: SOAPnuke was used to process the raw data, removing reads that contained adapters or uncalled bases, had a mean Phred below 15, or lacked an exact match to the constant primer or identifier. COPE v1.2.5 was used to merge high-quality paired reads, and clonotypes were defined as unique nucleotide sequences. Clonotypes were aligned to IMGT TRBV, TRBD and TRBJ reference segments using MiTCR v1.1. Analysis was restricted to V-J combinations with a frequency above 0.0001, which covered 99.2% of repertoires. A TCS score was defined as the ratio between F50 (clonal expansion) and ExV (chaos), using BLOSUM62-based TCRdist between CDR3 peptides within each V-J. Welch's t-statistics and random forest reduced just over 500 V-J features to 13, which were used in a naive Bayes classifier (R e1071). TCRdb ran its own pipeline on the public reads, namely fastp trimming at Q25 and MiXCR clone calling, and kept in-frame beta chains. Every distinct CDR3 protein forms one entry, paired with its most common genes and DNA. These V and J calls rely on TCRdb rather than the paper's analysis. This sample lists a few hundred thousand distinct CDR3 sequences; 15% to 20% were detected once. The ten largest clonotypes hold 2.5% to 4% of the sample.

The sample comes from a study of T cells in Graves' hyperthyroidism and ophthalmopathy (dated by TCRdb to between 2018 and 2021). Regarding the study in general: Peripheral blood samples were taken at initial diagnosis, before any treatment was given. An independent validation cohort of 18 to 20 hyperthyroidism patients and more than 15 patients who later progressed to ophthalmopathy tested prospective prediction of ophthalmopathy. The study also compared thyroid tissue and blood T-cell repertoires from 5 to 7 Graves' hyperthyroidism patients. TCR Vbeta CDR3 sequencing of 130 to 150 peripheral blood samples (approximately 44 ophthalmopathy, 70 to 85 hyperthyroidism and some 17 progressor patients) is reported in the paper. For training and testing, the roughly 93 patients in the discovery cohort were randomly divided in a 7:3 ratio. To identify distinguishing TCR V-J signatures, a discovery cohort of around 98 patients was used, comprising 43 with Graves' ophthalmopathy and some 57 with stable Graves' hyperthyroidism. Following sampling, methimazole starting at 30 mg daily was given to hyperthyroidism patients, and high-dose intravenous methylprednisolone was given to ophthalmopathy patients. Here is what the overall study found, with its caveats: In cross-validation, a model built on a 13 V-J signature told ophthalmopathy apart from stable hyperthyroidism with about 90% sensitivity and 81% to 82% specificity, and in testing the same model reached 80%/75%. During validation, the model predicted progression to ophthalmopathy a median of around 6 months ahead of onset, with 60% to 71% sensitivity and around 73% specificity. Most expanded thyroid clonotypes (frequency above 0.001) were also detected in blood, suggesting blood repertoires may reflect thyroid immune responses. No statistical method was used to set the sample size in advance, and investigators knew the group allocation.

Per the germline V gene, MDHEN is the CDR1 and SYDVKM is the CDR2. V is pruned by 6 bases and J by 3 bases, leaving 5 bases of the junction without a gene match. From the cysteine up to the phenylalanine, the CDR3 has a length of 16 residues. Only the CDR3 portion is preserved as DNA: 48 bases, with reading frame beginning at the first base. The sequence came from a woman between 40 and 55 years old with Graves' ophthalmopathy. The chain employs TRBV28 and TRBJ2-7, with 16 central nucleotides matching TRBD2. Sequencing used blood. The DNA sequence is TGTGCCAGCAGAGGGACTAGCGGGAGGGCCCGCTACGAGCAGTACTTC. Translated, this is CASRGTSGRARYEQYF.